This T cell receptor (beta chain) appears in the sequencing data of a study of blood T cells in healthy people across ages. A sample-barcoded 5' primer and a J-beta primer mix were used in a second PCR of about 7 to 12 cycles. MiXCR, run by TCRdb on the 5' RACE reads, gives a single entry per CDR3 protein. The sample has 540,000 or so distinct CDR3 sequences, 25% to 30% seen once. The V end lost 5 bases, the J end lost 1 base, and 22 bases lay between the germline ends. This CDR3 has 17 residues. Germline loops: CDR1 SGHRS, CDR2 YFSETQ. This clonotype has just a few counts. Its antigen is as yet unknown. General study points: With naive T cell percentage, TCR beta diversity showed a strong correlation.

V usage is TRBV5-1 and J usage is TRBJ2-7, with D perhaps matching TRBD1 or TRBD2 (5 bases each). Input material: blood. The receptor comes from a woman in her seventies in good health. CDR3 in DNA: TGCGCCAGCAGACTAGAGGGGCCCAACCGAGCTTCCTACGAGCAGTACTTC. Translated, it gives CASRLEGPNRASYEQYF.